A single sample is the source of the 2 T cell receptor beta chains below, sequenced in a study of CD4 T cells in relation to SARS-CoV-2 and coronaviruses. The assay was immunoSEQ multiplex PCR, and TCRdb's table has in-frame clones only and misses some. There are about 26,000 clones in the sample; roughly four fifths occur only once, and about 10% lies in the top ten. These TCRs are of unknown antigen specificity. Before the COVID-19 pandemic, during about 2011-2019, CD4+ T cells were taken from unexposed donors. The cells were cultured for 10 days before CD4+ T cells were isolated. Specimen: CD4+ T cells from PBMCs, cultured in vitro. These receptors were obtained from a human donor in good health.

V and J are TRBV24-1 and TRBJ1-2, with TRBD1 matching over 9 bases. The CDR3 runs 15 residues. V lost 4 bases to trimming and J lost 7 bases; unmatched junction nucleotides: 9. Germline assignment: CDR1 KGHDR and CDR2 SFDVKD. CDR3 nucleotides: TGTGCCACCAGTGACCTCGGGACAGGGCCGAGTGGCTACACCTTC. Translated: CATSDLGTGPSGYTF.

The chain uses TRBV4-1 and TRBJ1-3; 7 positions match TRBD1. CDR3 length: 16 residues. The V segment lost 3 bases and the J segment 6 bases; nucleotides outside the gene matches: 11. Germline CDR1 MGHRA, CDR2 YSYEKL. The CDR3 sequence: CASSQEADRAANTIYF. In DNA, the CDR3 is TGCGCCAGCAGCCAGGAAGCAGACAGGGCAGCAAACACCATATATTTT.